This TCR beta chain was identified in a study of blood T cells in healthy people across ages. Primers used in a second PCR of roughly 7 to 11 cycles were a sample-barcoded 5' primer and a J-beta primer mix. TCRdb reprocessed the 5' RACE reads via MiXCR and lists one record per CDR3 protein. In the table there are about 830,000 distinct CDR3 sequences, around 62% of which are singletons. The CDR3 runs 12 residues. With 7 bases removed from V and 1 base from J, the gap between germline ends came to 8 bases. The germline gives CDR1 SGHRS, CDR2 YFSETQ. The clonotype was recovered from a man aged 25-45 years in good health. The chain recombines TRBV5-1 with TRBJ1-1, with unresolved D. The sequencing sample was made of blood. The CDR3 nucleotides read TGCGCCAGCCGATACACGAACACTGAAGCTTTCTTT. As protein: CASRYTNTEAFF.